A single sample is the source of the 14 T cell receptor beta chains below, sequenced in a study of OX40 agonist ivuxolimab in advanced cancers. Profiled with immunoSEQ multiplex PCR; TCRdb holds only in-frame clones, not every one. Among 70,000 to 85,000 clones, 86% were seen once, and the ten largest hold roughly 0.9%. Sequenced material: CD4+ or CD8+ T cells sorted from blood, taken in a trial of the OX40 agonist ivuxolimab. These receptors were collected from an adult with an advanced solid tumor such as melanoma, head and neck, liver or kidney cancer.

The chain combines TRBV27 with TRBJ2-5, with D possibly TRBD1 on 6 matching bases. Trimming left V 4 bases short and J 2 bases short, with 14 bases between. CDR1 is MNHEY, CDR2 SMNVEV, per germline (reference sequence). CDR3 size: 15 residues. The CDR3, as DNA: TGTGCCAGCAGTTCCGCTAACAGGGTTCAAGAGACCCAGTACTTC. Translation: CASSSANRVQETQYF.

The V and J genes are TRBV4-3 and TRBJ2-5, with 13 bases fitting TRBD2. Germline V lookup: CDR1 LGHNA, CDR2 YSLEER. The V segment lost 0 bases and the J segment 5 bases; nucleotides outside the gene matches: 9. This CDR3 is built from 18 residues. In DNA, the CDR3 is TGCGCCAGCAGCCAAGATTGGAGACTAGCGGGAGGTAGTGAGACCCAGTACTTC. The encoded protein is CASSQDWRLAGGSETQYF.

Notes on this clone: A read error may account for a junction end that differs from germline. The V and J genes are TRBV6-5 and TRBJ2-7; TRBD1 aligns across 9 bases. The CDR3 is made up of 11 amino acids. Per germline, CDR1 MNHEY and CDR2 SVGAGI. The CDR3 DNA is TGTGCCAGCACCCGGGACAGGGAATGCATCTTT. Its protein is CASTRDRECIF.

CDR3 sequence (DNA): TGTGCCAGCTCACCACCTGGGGGACATGGCTACACCTTC. Protein sequence: CASSPPGGHGYTF. This chain joins TRBV18 and TRBJ1-2; D may be TRBD1 (5 bases). The CDR3 is made up of 13 amino acids. V lost 0 bases and J lost 6, with 8 bases in between. The germline CDR1 and CDR2 sequences are KGHSH and LQKENI.

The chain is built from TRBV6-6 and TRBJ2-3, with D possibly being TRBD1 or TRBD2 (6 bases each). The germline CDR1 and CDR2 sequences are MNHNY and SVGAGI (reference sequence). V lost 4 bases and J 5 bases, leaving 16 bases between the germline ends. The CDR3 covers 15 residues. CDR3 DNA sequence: TGTGCCAGCAGTTGGAAGGGGGGCCAGGGAGATACGCAGTATTTT. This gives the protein CASSWKGGQGDTQYF.

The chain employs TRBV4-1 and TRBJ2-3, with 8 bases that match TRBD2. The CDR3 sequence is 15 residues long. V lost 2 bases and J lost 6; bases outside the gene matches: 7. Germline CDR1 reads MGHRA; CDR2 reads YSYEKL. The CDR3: CASSQHGLAIDTQYF. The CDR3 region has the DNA TGCGCCAGCAGCCAACATGGACTAGCCATTGATACGCAGTATTTT.

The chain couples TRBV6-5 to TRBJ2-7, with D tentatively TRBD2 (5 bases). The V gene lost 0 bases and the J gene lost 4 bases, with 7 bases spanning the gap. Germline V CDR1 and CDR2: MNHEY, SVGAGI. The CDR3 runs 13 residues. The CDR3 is CASSYSRAYEQYF. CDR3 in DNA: TGTGCCAGCAGTTACTCGAGGGCTTACGAGCAGTACTTC.

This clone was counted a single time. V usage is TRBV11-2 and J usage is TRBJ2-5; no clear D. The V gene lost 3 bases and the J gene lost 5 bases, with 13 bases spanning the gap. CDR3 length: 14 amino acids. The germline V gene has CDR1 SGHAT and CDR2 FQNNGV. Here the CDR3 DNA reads TGTGCCAGCAGCTTCAGGTGGGCCTGGGAGACCCAGTACTTC. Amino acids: CASSFRWAWETQYF.

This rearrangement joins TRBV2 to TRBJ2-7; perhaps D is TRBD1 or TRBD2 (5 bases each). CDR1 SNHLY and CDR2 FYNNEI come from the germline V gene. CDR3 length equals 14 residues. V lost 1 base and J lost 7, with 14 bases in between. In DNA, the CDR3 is TGTGCCAGCAGTGAAGACGTTGGGGGTGGGGAGCAGTACTTC. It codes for CASSEDVGGGEQYF.

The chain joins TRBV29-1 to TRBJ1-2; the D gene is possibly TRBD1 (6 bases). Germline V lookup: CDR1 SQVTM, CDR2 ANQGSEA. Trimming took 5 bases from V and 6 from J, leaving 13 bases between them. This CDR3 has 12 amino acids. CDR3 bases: TGCAGCGTTAGGGAGAACAGGGATGGCTACACCTTC. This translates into CSVRENRDGYTF.

The CDR3: CASSPPGTERDTQYF. The CDR3 coding sequence is TGTGCCAGCAGCCCCCCAGGGACAGAAAGAGATACGCAGTATTTT. This chain joins TRBV5-6 and TRBJ2-3; 7 nucleotides align to TRBD1. V gave up 4 bases and J gave up 5 bases; unmatched junction bases: 10. This CDR3 is 15 amino acids long. CDR1 is SGHDT, CDR2 YYEEEE, per germline.

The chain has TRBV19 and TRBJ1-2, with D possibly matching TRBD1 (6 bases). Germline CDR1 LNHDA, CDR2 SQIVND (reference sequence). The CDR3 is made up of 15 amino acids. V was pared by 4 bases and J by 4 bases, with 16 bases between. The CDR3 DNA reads TGTGCCAGTAGTACCTCACCGACAGGCCGCTATGGCTACACCTTC. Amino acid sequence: CASSTSPTGRYGYTF.

This CDR3 reads CASAGGAYEQYF. For the CDR3, the DNA is TGTGCCAGCGCAGGGGGCGCCTACGAGCAGTACTTC. The chain has TRBV19 and TRBJ2-7, with TRBD1 identical over 8 bases. The germline V gene encodes CDR1 LNHDA and CDR2 SQIVND (reference sequence). V gave up 9 bases and J gave up 2 bases; unmatched junction bases: 3. This CDR3 is built from 12 residues. Using reference TRBV19 and TRBJ2-7 for the parts outside the CDR3, the full variable domain is DGGITQSPKYLFRKEGQNVTLSCEQNLNHDAMYWYRQDPGQGLRLIYYSQIVNDFQKGDIAEGYSVSREKKESFPLTVTSAQKNPTAFYLCASAGGAYEQYFGPGTRLTVT.

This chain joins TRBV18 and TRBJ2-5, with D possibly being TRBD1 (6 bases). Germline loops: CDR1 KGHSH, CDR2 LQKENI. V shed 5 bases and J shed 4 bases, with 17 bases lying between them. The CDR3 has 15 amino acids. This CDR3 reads CASSYWTETAETQYF. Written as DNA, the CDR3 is TGTGCCAGCTCATATTGGACAGAGACGGCAGAGACCCAGTACTTC.